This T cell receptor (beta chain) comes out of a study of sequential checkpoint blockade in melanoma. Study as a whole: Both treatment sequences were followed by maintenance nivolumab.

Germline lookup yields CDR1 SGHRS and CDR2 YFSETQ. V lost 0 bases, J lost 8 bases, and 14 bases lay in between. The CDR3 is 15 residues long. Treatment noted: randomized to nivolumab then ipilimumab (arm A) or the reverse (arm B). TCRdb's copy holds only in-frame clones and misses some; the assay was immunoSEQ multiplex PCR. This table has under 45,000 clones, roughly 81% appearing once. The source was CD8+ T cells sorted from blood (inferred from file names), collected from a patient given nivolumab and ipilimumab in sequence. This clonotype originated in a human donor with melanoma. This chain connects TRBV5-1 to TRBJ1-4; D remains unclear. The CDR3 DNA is TGCGCCAGCAGCTTGGATGGGAGGGAAGGGGAAAAACTGTTTTTT. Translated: CASSLDGREGEKLFF.